This is a list of T cell receptor beta chains from one sample in a study of cytomegalovirus exposure and HLA in healthy donors. Produced via immunoSEQ multiplex PCR; TCRdb's table is partial and in-frame only. In the table there are some 160,000 clones, 65% to 85% of which are singletons. Sequencing was done on a sample of PBMCs. The receptors here all came from a young woman in good health and CMV-seronegative. Each CDR3 is given with its conserved first and last residue. A D gene is named only where the DNA matches it firmly. Expanded clones get a size class; other rows say once, few or many, or leave the size out.

v_gene	d_gene	abundance	j_gene	CDR3nt	CDR3aa
TRBV7-7	NA	NA	TRBJ1-5	TGTGCCAGCAGCGGACGTTTGGGGGAGGGTGTCAATCAGCCCCAGCATTTT	CASSGRLGEGVNQPQHF
TRBV6-5	NA	once	TRBJ1-2	TGTGCCAGCAGTCCTCCAGGGGCAGGGGGCTACACCTTC	CASSPPGAGGYTF
TRBV6-4	NA	NA	TRBJ2-7	TGTGCCAGCAGTGACTCGTTCCGCGGGCGGGACGAGCAGTACTTC	CASSDSFRGRDEQYF
TRBV5-5	TRBD2	NA	TRBJ2-1	TGTGCCAGCAGCTGGAGGGCTAGCGGGGGGCCATACAGCTCCTACAATGAGCAGTTCTTC	CASSWRASGGPYSSYNEQFF
TRBV7-9	TRBD1	NA	TRBJ2-1	TGTGCCAGCAGTTGGGACAGAGACAATGAGCAGTTCTTC	CASSWDRDNEQFF
TRBV7-9	TRBD1	NA	TRBJ1-3	TGTTCCAGCAGCCGCCAGGGGGTGGAGAACACCATATATTTT	CSSSRQGVENTIYF
TRBV27	NA	NA	TRBJ2-7	TGTGCCAGCAGTTTGGTAGTAAAATACGAGCAGTACTTC	CASSLVVKYEQYF
TRBV4-2	NA	NA	TRBJ2-4	TGTGCCAGCAGCCAAGAAGGCGAGGGCTTGCGGAACATTCAGTACTTC	CASSQEGEGLRNIQYF
TRBV7-4	TRBD2	NA	TRBJ2-5	TGTGCCAGCATCATAAGGTCTAGCGGGGAGGCCCAGTACTTC	CASIIRSSGEAQYF
TRBV9	TRBD1	NA	TRBJ1-2	TGTGCCAGCACCCTCCGGACAGGGGAAGGCTACACCTTC	CASTLRTGEGYTF
TRBV9	TRBD1	once	TRBJ2-5	TGTGCCAGCAGCGTTCAGGGGGTTTGGGAAGAGACCCAGTACTTC	CASSVQGVWEETQYF
TRBV30	TRBD1	once	TRBJ1-2	TGTGCCTGGACGACAGGGGCCCACCCTAACTATGGCTACACCTTC	CAWTTGAHPNYGYTF
TRBV9	NA	NA	TRBJ1-6	TGTGCCAGCAGCGTAAGGCAGGGAAATTCACCCCTCCACTTT	CASSVRQGNSPLHF
TRBV10-3	NA	NA	TRBJ2-7	TGTGCCATCAGTGACTCCGGGGTCTACGAGCAGTACTTC	CAISDSGVYEQYF
TRBV5-1	TRBD2	NA	TRBJ2-3	TGCGCCAGCAGCCCTGGTAGCGGGGGTGGTACGCAGTATTTT	CASSPGSGGGTQYF
TRBV6-5	NA	NA	TRBJ1-1	TGTGCCAGCAGAGTAGGGTCGGGGGGCACTGAAGCTTTCTTT	CASRVGSGGTEAFF
TRBV28	TRBD2	few	TRBJ2-6	TGTGCCAGCCGGGGGGGTTCCTCTGGGGCCAACGTCCTGACTTTC	CASRGGSSGANVLTF